This TCR beta chain was identified during a study of blood T cell repertoires in COVID-19 (dated by TCRdb to about 2020). Regarding the research as a whole: Collaborator samples came from the United States, Italy and Spain and covered acute and convalescent phases of COVID-19. The prospective study material was composed of cDNA or gDNA derived from T cells, B-cell-depleted T cells, or PBMCs. The dataset comprised deeply sampled blood TCRbeta repertoires from subjects exposed to, actively infected with, or recovered from COVID-19. The repertoires were released in a freely available public database meant as a resource for research on the immune response to SARS-CoV-2. Samples came from the ongoing ImmuneRACE study (first 160 participants) plus 1,254 subjects from 6 global collaborators. A de-identified subject ID, COVID-19 status, age in years and sex were almost always included in the sample metadata. Where HLA class I and class II types were available, the types were taken from metadata supplied by the sample provider, not from assay-based typing. The paper as a whole reports these results and caveats: Clinical and demographic metadata were provided uncurated, with the amount varying by source and participant.

TCRbeta CDR3 regions were amplified from genomic DNA by means of the immunoSEQ Assay, a bias-controlled multiplex PCR. Per the source publication's procedure: Nucleated cell counts per sample were estimated from amplification of reference gene primers within the assay. Sequence reads were collapsed and filtered to measure the absolute abundance of every unique TCRbeta CDR3 rearrangement. For each sample, productive Simpson clonality was calculated as the square root of Simpson's diversity index across productive rearrangements. TCRdb holds this immuneACCESS table with in-frame rearrangements only. Some clones are missing; in checked studies, unresolved V genes explain under half, and the rest has no known cause. Clone size and V and J calls were adopted from that table, with D and trimming inferred from the DNA. The sample table shows approximately 22,000 clones, and around 83% are seen once. The ten biggest clones cover approximately 8.6% of the sample.

According to the germline V gene, CDR1 reads LGHNA and CDR2 reads YNFKEQ. V is cut back by 4 bases and J by 1 base, with 11 bases in the junction unmatched. From cysteine to phenylalanine, the CDR3 is 17 amino acids long. CDR3 DNA is the only sequence kept; it has 51 bases, read in frame from the first base. Details on this clone: It has no known antigen specificity. No much larger clone is present one base from it, and per-base qualities are unavailable.

The collaborating institutions used their own protocols to collect whole blood in K2EDTA tubes. For TCRbeta analysis, collaborator samples were shipped as frozen whole blood, as isolated PBMCs, or as DNA extracted from either sample type. Sequenced input: peripheral blood. In this chain, TRBV4-2 is recombined with TRBJ2-5, and 8 bases in between align with TRBD1. The sequence derives from a human donor in a cohort sampled during active COVID-19. The DNA sequence reads TGTGCCAGCAGCCCCCGTCTCCGGGGACAGGTCCAAGAGACCCAGTACTTC. Translation gives CASSPRLRGQVQETQYF.